One TCR beta chain is described in this entry. The antigen remains undetermined. The data were taken from a study of T cell responses to AZD1222 COVID-19 vaccine. General observations from the study: White British people made up most donors, females outnumbered males, and clonal diversity was possibly underestimated.

The data were produced by immunoSEQ multiplex PCR, yet TCRdb's version contains in-frame clones alone and is incomplete. Of about 110,000 clones detected, just over 85% appear once; the ten largest clones hold around 3.2%. The germline V and J ends were trimmed by 6 bases and 7 bases, with 13 bases remaining between them. The CDR3 has 13 residues. Germline-derived CDR1 and CDR2 are MRHNA and SNTAGT. This TCR was recovered from an adult in good health. The gene calls are TRBV6-4 and TRBJ1-5; a weak D match, TRBD1 (5 bases). The sample here was peripheral blood, taken on day 0 of AZD1222 vaccination. This chain's CDR3 is CASSPQENQPQHF. As DNA, the CDR3 is TGTGCCAGCAGCCCACAGGAAAACCAGCCCCAGCATTTT.